The clone carrying this TCR beta chain is a singleton in its sample. Its matching antigen is unknown. This entry belongs to a study of OX40 agonist ivuxolimab in advanced cancers. Study details: In this trial design, patients received ivuxolimab intravenously at 0.01 to 10 mg/kg every 2 weeks. Study-wide results and limits: At doses 0.1 to 3.0 mg/kg, CD4+ and CD8+ clones expanded.

Clones were read by immunoSEQ multiplex PCR, and TCRdb kept only the in-frame ones, dropping some. The repertoire includes some 83,000 clones, 75% to 95% of them detected once, and 8.4% sits in the top ten. Germline CDR1 and CDR2: SQVTM and ANQGSEA. V lost 7 bases to trimming and J lost 2 bases, with 14 bases between them. The length of the CDR3 is 13 residues. Sample: CD4+ or CD8+ T cells sorted from blood, taken in a trial of the OX40 agonist ivuxolimab. This chain links TRBV29-1 with TRBJ2-5; weak D call: TRBD2 (6 bases). This TCR came from an adult with an advanced solid tumor such as melanoma, head and neck, liver or kidney cancer. The CDR3 DNA reads TGCAGCGCGGGGGACCTTCTACAAGAGACCCAGTACTTC. Its translation is CSAGDLLQETQYF.